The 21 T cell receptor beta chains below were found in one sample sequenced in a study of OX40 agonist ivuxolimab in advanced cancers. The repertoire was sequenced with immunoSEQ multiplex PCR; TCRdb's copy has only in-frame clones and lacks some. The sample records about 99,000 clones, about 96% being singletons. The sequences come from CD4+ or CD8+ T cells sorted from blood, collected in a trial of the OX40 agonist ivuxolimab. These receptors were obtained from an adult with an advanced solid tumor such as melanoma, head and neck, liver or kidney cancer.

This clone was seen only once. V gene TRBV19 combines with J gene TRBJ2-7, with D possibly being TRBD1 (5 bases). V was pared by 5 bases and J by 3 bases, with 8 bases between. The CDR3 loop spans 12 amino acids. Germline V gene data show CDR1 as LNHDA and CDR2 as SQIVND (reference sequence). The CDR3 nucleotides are TGTGCCAGTAGTGACAGATACTACGAGCAGTACTTC. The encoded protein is CASSDRYYEQYF.

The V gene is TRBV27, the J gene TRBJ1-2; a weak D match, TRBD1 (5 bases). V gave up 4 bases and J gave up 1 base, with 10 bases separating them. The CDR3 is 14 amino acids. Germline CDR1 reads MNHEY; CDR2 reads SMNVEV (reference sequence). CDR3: CASSWGDGNYGYTF. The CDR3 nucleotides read TGTGCCAGCAGTTGGGGGGACGGTAACTATGGCTACACCTTC.

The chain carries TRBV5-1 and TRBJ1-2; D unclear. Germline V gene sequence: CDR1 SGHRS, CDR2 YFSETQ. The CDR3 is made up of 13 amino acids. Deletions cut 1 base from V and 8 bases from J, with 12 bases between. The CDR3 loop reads CASSLSSPEGYTF. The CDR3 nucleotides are TGCGCCAGCAGCTTGAGCAGCCCTGAAGGCTACACCTTC. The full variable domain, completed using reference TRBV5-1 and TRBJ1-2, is KAGVTQTPRYLIKTRGQQVTLSCSPISGHRSVSWYQQTPGQGLQFLFEYFSETQRNKGNFPGRFSGRQFSNSRSEMNVSTLELGDSALYLCASSLSSPEGYTFGSGTRLTVV.

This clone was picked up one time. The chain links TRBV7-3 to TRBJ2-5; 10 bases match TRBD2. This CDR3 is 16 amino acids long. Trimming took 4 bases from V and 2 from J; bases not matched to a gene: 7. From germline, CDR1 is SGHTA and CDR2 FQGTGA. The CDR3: CASSSGLAKYQETQYF. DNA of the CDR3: TGTGCCAGCAGCTCGGGACTAGCGAAGTATCAAGAGACCCAGTACTTC.

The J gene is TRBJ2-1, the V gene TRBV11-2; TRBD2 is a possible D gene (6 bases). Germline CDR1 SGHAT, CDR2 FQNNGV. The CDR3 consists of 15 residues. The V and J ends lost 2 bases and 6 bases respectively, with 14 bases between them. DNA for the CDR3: TGTGCCAGCAGCTTAAATGGAGGGGTGGTCAATGAGCAGTTCTTC. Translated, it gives CASSLNGGVVNEQFF.

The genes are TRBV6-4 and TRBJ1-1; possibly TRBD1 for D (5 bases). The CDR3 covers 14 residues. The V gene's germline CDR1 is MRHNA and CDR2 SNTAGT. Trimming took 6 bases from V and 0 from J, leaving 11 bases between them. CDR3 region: CASRQTGLNTEAFF. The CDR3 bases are TGTGCCAGCAGGCAAACAGGACTGAACACTGAAGCTTTCTTT.

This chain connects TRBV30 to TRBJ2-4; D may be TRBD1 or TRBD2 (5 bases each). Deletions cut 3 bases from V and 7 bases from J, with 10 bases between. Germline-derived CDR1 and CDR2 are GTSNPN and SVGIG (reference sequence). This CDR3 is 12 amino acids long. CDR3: CAWSQGENIQYF. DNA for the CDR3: TGTGCCTGGAGCCAGGGAGAGAACATTCAGTACTTC.

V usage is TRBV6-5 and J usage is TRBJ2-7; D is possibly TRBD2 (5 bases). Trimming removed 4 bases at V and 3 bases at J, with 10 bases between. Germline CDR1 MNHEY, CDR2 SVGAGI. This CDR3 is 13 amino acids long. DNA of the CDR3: TGTGCCAGCAGTTTAGGACTGGACTACGAGCAGTACTTC. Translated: CASSLGLDYEQYF.

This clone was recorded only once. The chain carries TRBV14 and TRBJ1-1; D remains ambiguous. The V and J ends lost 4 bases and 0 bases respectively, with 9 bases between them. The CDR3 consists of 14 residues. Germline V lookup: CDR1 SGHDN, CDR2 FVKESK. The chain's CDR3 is CASSRVGVNTEAFF. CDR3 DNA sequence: TGTGCCAGCAGCCGAGTGGGAGTGAACACTGAAGCTTTCTTT.

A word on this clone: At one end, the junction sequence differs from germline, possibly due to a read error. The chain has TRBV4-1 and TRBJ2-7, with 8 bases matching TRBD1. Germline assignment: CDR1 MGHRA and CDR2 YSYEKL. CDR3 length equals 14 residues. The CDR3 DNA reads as TGCGCCAGCAGCCAGGGACAGGTTACCTACGGGCAGTACTTC. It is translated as CASSQGQVTYGQYF.

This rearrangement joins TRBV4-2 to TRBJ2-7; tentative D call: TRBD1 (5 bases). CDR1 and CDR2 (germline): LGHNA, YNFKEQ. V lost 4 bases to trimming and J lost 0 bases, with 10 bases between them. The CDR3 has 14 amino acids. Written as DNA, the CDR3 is TGTGCCAGCAGCCCAGGGTACAGCTCCTACGAGCAGTACTTC. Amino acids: CASSPGYSSYEQYF.

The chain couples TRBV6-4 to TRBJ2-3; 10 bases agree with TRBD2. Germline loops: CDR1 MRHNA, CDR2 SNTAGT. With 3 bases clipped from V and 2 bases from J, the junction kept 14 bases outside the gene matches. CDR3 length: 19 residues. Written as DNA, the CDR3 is TGTGCCAGCAGTGAGGGCCCCTCCACTAGCGGGGAGCTCACAGATACGCAGTATTTT. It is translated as CASSEGPSTSGELTDTQYF.

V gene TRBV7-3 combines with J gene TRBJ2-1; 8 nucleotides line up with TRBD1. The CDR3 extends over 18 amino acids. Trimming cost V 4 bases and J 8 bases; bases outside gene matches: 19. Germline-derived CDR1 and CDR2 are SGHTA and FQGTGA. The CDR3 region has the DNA TGTGCCAGCAGCTCGGGATCCCTCCCGGGACAGGAGGACCATGAGCAGTTCTTC. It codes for CASSSGSLPGQEDHEQFF.

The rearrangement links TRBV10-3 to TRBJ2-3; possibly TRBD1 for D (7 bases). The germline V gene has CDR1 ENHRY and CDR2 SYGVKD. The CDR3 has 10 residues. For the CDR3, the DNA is TGTGCTTCAGGGGGGGATACGCAGTATTTT. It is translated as CASGGDTQYF.

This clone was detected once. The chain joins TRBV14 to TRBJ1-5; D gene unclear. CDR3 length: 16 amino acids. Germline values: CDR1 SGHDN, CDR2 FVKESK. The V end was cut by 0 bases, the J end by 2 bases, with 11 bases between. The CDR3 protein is CASSQDRRLGNQPQHF. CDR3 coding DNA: TGTGCCAGCAGCCAAGACAGGCGGCTCGGCAATCAGCCCCAGCATTTT.

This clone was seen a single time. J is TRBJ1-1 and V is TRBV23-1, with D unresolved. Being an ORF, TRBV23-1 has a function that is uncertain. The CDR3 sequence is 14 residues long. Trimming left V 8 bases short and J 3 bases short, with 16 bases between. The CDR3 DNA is TGCGCCAGCTCCTCCCCCGGTCCATACACTGAAGCTTTCTTT. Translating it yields CASSSPGPYTEAFF.

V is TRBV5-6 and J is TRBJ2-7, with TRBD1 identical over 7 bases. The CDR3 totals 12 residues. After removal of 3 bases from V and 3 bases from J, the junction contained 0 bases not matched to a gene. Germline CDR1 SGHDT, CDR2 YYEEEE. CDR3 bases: TGTGCCAGCAGCTCAGGGGGCTACGAGCAGTACTTC. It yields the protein CASSSGGYEQYF. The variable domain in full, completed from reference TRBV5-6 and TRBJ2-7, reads DAGVTQSPTHLIKTRGQQVTLRCSPKSGHDTVSWYQQALGQGPQFIFQYYEEEERQRGNFPDRFSGHQFPNYSSELNVNALLLGDSALYLCASSSGGYEQYFGPGTRLTVT.

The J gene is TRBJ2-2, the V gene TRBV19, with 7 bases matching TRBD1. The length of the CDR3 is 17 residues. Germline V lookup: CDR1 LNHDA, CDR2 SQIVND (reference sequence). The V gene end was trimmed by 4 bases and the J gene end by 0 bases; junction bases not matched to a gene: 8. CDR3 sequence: CASSTGTALTNTGELFF. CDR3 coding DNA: TGTGCCAGTAGTACAGGGACAGCCCTAACGAACACCGGGGAGCTGTTTTTT.

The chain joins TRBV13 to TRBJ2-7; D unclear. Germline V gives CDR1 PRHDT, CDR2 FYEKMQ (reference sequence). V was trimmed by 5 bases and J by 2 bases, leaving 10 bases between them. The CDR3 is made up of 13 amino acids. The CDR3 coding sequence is TGTGCCAGCAGCCCCGACGGTGCCTACGAGCAGTACTTC. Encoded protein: CASSPDGAYEQYF.

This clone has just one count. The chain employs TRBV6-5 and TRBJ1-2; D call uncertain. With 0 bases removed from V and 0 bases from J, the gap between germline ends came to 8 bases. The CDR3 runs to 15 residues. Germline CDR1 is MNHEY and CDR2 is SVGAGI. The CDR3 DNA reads TGTGCCAGCAGTTACTCCGGGGAACCTAACTATGGCTACACCTTC. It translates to CASSYSGEPNYGYTF.

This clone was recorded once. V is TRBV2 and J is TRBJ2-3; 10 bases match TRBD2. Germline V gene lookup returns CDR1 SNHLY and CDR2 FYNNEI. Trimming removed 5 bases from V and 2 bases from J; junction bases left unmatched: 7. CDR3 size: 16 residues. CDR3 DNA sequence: TGTGCCAGCAGTCAGGGACTAGCGCGGATCACAGATACGCAGTATTTT. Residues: CASSQGLARITDTQYF.